This T cell receptor (beta chain) originates from a study of blood T cell repertoires in COVID-19. Study information: The analysed material was cDNA or gDNA that came from T cells, B-cell-depleted T cells, or PBMCs.

Residents of about two dozen US areas, aged about 18 to 100 years, made up the participants. Categorization into cohorts depended on clinical history that participants reported. Original handling: Scientists estimated how many nucleated cells there were by amplifying reference gene primers. The assay was immunoSEQ multiplex PCR, and TCRdb's table has in-frame clones only and misses some. V, J and clone size are those of that table, while D and trimming were read from the DNA. The sample shows 400,000 or so clones, 90% of them seen only once. The CDR3 totals 13 residues. The V and J ends lost 6 bases and 2 bases, in that order; junction bases with no gene match: 0. The germline V gene has CDR1 MDHEN and CDR2 SYDVKM.

This chain uses TRBV28 with TRBJ1-3; 8 bases line up with TRBD1. The clonotype comes from a man younger than 35 who had recovered from COVID-19. Sequenced sample: PBMCs or T cells enriched from blood (not recorded which). The chain's CDR3 is CASRGQAGNTIYF. The CDR3, as DNA: TGTGCCAGCAGGGGACAGGCTGGAAACACCATATATTTT.